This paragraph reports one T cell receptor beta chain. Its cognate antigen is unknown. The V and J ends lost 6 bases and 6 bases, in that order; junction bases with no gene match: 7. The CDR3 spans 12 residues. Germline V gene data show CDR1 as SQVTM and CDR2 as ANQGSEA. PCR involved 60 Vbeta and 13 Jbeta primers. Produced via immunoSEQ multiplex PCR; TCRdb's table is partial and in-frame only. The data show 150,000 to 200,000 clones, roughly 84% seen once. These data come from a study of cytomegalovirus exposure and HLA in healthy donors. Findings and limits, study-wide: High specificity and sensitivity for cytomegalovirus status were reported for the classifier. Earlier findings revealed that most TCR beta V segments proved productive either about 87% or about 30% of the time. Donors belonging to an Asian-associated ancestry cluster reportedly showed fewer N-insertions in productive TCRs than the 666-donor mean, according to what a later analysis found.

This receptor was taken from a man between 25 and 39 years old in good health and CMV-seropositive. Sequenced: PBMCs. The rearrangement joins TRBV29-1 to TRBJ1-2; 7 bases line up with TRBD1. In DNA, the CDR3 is TGCAGCGTCCAAACAACAGGGGATGGCTACACCTTC. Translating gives CSVQTTGDGYTF. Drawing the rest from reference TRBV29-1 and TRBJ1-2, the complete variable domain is SAVISQKPSRDICQRGTSLTIQCQVDSQVTMMFWYRQQPGQSLTLIATANQGSEATYESGFVIDKFPISRPNLTFSTLTVSNMSPEDSSIYLCSVQTTGDGYTFGSGTRLTVV.